Below are 24 T cell receptor beta chains sequenced from a single sample in a study of cytomegalovirus exposure and HLA in healthy donors. PCR was performed using 60 Vbeta and 13 Jbeta primers. The protocol was immunoSEQ multiplex PCR, while the TCRdb copy is restricted to in-frame clones and leaves out a portion. The sample yields about 160,000 clones, about 64% seen once. The source material was PBMCs. The receptors stem from a woman aged 60-75 years in good health and CMV-seropositive.

The table lists this clone with a few counts. The chain employs TRBV5-1 and TRBJ2-3, with D perhaps matching TRBD2 (7 bases). CDR3 length equals 16 residues. Germline lookup yields CDR1 SGHRS and CDR2 YFSETQ. The ends were cut back, 1 base at V and 0 bases at J, with 12 bases in the middle. CDR3: CASSLRAGASTDTQYF. The DNA for the CDR3 is TGCGCCAGCAGCTTGAGGGCGGGGGCTAGCACAGATACGCAGTATTTT.

The chain links TRBV18 to TRBJ2-5; no clear D gene. CDR3 size: 12 residues. V was pared by 3 bases and J by 2 bases, with 4 bases between. CDR1 and CDR2 (germline): KGHSH, LQKENI. The CDR3 sequence: CASSPEQETQYF. Written as DNA, the CDR3 is TGTGCCAGCTCACCGGAGCAAGAGACCCAGTACTTC.

The chain combines TRBV19 with TRBJ2-2; 14 bases fit TRBD2. J gave up 7 bases and V 3 bases, and 4 bases lay outside the gene matches. The germline CDR1 and CDR2 sequences are LNHDA and SQIVND (reference sequence). There are 16 residues in the CDR3. The CDR3 protein is CASSMGLAGVDGELFF. CDR3 in DNA: TGTGCCAGTAGTATGGGACTAGCGGGAGTTGACGGGGAGCTGTTTTTT.

The chain links TRBV7-7 to TRBJ2-1, with D hard to call. Between the trimmed V and J ends, which lost 2 bases and 10 bases, there was a span of 12 bases. Looked up from germline, CDR1 is SSHAT and CDR2 is FNYEAQ (reference sequence). This CDR3 spans 13 amino acids. CDR3 region: CASSLRPQVEQFF. For the CDR3, the DNA is TGTGCCAGCAGCTTAAGACCCCAGGTAGAGCAGTTCTTC.

This clone was observed a handful of times. The rearrangement uses TRBV9 and TRBJ2-1, with 11 bases lining up with TRBD2. Germline V lookup: CDR1 SGDLS, CDR2 YYNGEE. The CDR3 has 20 amino acids. With 2 bases clipped from V and 4 bases from J, the junction kept 17 bases outside the gene matches. In DNA, the CDR3 is TGTGCCAGCAGCGTCCTAAAGACTAGCGGGACCCTCGTGGAATACAATGAGCAGTTCTTC. Translation gives CASSVLKTSGTLVEYNEQFF.

This clone showed up just a few times. The chain employs TRBV7-6 and TRBJ2-6, with D uncertain. Germline V gene data show CDR1 as SGHVS and CDR2 as FNYEAQ. The CDR3 sequence is 16 residues long. V lost 5 bases to trimming and J lost 1 base, with 12 bases between them. CDR3 residues: CASSPRGGSGANVLTF. The CDR3 nucleotides read TGTGCCAGCAGCCCCCGAGGTGGGTCTGGGGCCAACGTCCTGACTTTC. Together with reference TRBV7-6 and TRBJ2-6, the CDR3 gives the full variable domain: GAGVSQSPRYKVTKRGQDVALRCDPISGHVSLYWYRQALGQGPEFLTYFNYEAQQDKSGLPNDRFSAERPEGSISTLTIQRTEQRDSAMYRCASSPRGGSGANVLTFGAGSRLTVL.

This chain joins TRBV30 and TRBJ1-1; D is uncertain. The V end was cut by 3 bases, the J end by 4 bases, with 15 bases between. The length of the CDR3 is 14 residues. Germline assignment: CDR1 GTSNPN and CDR2 SVGIG (reference sequence). The CDR3 DNA is TGTGCCTGGAGCCGGGGAGGGTGGGGCACTGAAGCTTTCTTT. Its translation is CAWSRGGWGTEAFF.

A remark on this clone: Because the CDR3's place on the DNA is in doubt, the DNA is left out and the CDR3 is given as listed by TCRdb. The V gene is TRBV6-5, the J gene TRBJ2-1; TRBD2 reflects the table's D call only, with no check against the DNA. 15 amino acids form the CDR3, both terminal residues included. Germline loops: CDR1 MNHEY, CDR2 SVGAGI. The CDR3 sequence: CASSYSWGSGSGRFF.

Regarding this clone: Other nucleotide sequences in the sample specify the same CDR3. This chain links TRBV6-5 with TRBJ1-2; 7 bases are shared with TRBD1. CDR1 and CDR2 from the germline V gene are MNHEY and SVGAGI. The V gene end was trimmed by 6 bases and the J gene end by 0 bases; junction bases not matched to a gene: 7. There are 15 residues in the CDR3. The DNA of the CDR3 is TGTGCCAGCAGCCCCGGGACAGTAGCTAACTATGGCTACACCTTC. Translated, it gives CASSPGTVANYGYTF.

V usage is TRBV10-1 and J usage is TRBJ1-4; 7 bases match TRBD1. The CDR3 totals 15 residues. V dropped 3 bases and J dropped 7; count of bases not matched to a gene: 8. Germline V lookup: CDR1 WNHNN, CDR2 SYGVQD (reference sequence). CDR3 in amino acids: CASSDSRDSAEKLFF. The CDR3 region has the DNA TGCGCCAGCAGTGACTCCCGGGACAGCGCTGAAAAACTGTTTTTT.

The chain is built from TRBV5-1 and TRBJ2-5; the D gene is possibly TRBD1 (5 bases). This CDR3 region has 15 residues. The V end lost 6 bases, the J end lost 2 bases, and 17 bases lay between the germline ends. CDR1 is SGHRS, CDR2 YFSETQ, per germline. The CDR3 DNA follows: TGCGCCAGCAACCCCCTCCCGACAGAACAAGAGACCCAGTACTTC. This translates into CASNPLPTEQETQYF.

This chain uses TRBV2 with TRBJ2-6; 9 nucleotides agree with TRBD1. Germline CDR1 SNHLY, CDR2 FYNNEI. Trimming removed 6 bases from V and 0 bases from J; junction bases left unmatched: 6. CDR3 length: 17 amino acids. CDR3 sequence (DNA): TGTGCCAGCAGGGGACAGGGAGCCCGCTCTGGGGCCAACGTCCTGACTTTC. This sequence encodes CASRGQGARSGANVLTF.

The V call is TRBV19, the J call TRBJ1-6, with 9 bases lining up with TRBD1. This CDR3 is 15 amino acids long. V shed 7 bases and J 7 bases; nucleotides not matched to a gene: 8. Per the germline V gene, CDR1 is LNHDA and CDR2 is SQIVND (reference sequence). Here the CDR3 DNA reads TGTGCCAGTATGAGGGACGGGACAGGGAATTCACCCCTCCACTTT. Translation gives CASMRDGTGNSPLHF.

This chain links TRBV7-3 with TRBJ1-1; 7 bases agree with TRBD1. The germline V gene has CDR1 SGHTA and CDR2 FQGTGA. The CDR3 sequence is 13 residues long. Trimming cost V 5 bases and J 7 bases; bases outside gene matches: 7. The CDR3 protein is CASSTRQGGEAFF. CDR3 nucleotide sequence: TGTGCCAGCAGCACCCGACAGGGTGGTGAAGCTTTCTTT.

This clone was picked up one time. The chain links TRBV27 to TRBJ2-1, with a possible D match to TRBD1 (5 bases). Trimming stripped 3 bases from V and 0 bases from J, with 9 bases between. Germline assignment: CDR1 MNHEY and CDR2 SMNVEV (reference sequence). The CDR3 is 15 residues long. The CDR3 bases are TGTGCCAGCAGTTTTGACAGAAGCTCCTACAATGAGCAGTTCTTC. It translates to CASSFDRSSYNEQFF.

The table lists this clone with a few counts. The chain has TRBV20-1 and TRBJ2-7; D call uncertain. CDR3 length: 11 amino acids. V was pared by 1 base and J by 6 bases, with 7 bases between. The germline V gene encodes CDR1 DFQATT and CDR2 SNEGSKA (reference sequence). CDR3 protein: CSARGPLEQYF. CDR3 in DNA: TGCAGTGCTAGAGGTCCCCTCGAGCAGTACTTC.

The V and J genes are TRBV29-1 and TRBJ1-5; no definite D call. The CDR3 sequence is 13 residues long. V gave up 4 bases and J gave up 1 base, with 8 bases separating them. Germline loops: CDR1 SQVTM, CDR2 ANQGSEA. CDR3: CSVAQTSNQPQHF. CDR3 bases: TGCAGCGTTGCACAGACGAGCAATCAGCCCCAGCATTTT.

This clone was found a few times. The chain uses TRBV5-1 and TRBJ2-7, with 11 bases matching TRBD1. The V and J ends lost 4 bases and 3 bases, in that order; junction bases with no gene match: 6. Looked up from germline, CDR1 is SGHRS and CDR2 is YFSETQ. The CDR3 has 15 amino acids. The CDR3 here is CASSPGQGAVYEQYF. DNA for the CDR3: TGCGCCAGCAGCCCTGGACAGGGGGCCGTCTACGAGCAGTACTTC. The whole variable domain, filled in from reference TRBV5-1 and TRBJ2-7, reads KAGVTQTPRYLIKTRGQQVTLSCSPISGHRSVSWYQQTPGQGLQFLFEYFSETQRNKGNFPGRFSGRQFSNSRSEMNVSTLELGDSALYLCASSPGQGAVYEQYFGPGTRLTVT.

This clone was counted once. This chain joins TRBV7-3 and TRBJ2-5; D gene unclear. This CDR3 is 13 amino acids long. V was cut by 4 bases and J by 3 bases, with 9 bases left in between. Germline values: CDR1 SGHTA, CDR2 FQGTGA. In DNA, the CDR3 is TGTGCCAGCAGCTACGGTGGAGAAGAGACCCAGTACTTC. As protein: CASSYGGEETQYF.

The rearrangement links TRBV4-3 to TRBJ2-3; 9 positions agree with TRBD2. Trimming cost V 1 base and J 5 bases; bases outside gene matches: 4. CDR1 LGHNA and CDR2 YSLEER come from the germline V gene. The CDR3 has 15 amino acids. Here the CDR3 reads CASSQVAGVGDTQYF. CDR3 nucleotide sequence: TGCGCCAGCAGCCAAGTAGCGGGAGTGGGAGATACGCAGTATTTT.

The chain couples TRBV6-6 to TRBJ1-2; D is unresolved. The CDR3 contains 12 residues. CDR1 MNHNY and CDR2 SVGAGI come from the germline V gene (reference sequence). Trimming pared 6 bases from V and 1 base from J, leaving 6 bases between. CDR3 sequence reads: CASRQDNYGYTF. In DNA, the CDR3 is TGTGCCAGCAGGCAGGATAACTATGGCTACACCTTC.

The count of this clone is one. The chain is built from TRBV11-1 and TRBJ2-1, with D maybe TRBD2 (6 bases). Germline values: CDR1 SGHAT, CDR2 FQDESV (reference sequence). This CDR3 spans 15 amino acids. Trimming stripped 5 bases from V and 4 bases from J, with 15 bases between. As DNA, the CDR3 is TGTGCCAGCAGCCATCTAGCGCTTAATTACAATGAGCAGTTCTTC. Translation: CASSHLALNYNEQFF.

V is TRBV15 and J is TRBJ2-7; 13 bases match TRBD2. This CDR3 is built from 15 residues. Germline values: CDR1 LNHNV, CDR2 YYDKDF (reference sequence). The V segment lost 1 base and the J segment 6 bases; nucleotides outside the gene matches: 3. Written as DNA, the CDR3 is TGTGCCACCAGCAGAGGGACTAGCGGGAGTGGCGAGCAGTACTTC. Encoded protein: CATSRGTSGSGEQYF. Full variable domain (rest looked up from reference TRBV15 and TRBJ2-7): DAMVIQNPRYQVTQFGKPVTLSCSQTLNHNVMYWYQQKSSQAPKLLFHYYDKDFNNEADTPDNFQSRRPNTSFCFLDIRSPGLGDTAMYLCATSRGTSGSGEQYFGPGTRLTVT.

V is TRBV28 and J is TRBJ2-7; 7 bases agree with TRBD1. The germline gives CDR1 MDHEN, CDR2 SYDVKM. CDR3 length: 15 residues. After removal of 6 bases from V and 0 bases from J, the junction contained 8 bases not matched to a gene. DNA for the CDR3: TGTGCCAGCAGGTTCGGACAGGCTAGCTCCTACGAGCAGTACTTC. Its translation: CASRFGQASSYEQYF. The full variable domain, in which reference TRBV28 and TRBJ2-7 provide the parts outside the CDR3, is DVKVTQSSRYLVKRTGEKVFLECVQDMDHENMFWYRQDPGLGLRLIYFSYDVKMKEKGDIPEGYSVSREKKERFSLILESASTNQTSMYLCASRFGQASSYEQYFGPGTRLTVT.